These 6 T cell receptor beta chains came from one sample sequenced in a study of control samples from healthy donors and cancer patients. Profiled with immunoSEQ multiplex PCR; TCRdb holds only in-frame clones, not every one. The data contain some 120,000 clones, 75% to 90% of them singletons. The material sequenced was PBMCs. Receptors were obtained from a woman between 45 and 60 years old with colorectal cancer.

The chain joins TRBV2 to TRBJ1-1; no reliable D call. Germline V gives CDR1 SNHLY, CDR2 FYNNEI. The V and J ends lost 2 bases and 4 bases respectively, with 8 bases between them. The CDR3 length is 13 residues. The CDR3 protein is CASSESGATEAFF. The DNA for the CDR3 is TGTGCCAGCAGTGAATCGGGTGCCACTGAAGCTTTCTTT.

The chain recombines TRBV23-1 with TRBJ2-3; 7 positions agree with TRBD2. TRBV23-1 falls under the ORF class, with uncertain function. The CDR3 loop spans 17 amino acids. J was trimmed by 6 bases and V by 8 bases; bases with no gene match: 20. DNA of the CDR3: TGCGCCAGCGCATGCCTTAAAAGAGCGGGACGGGGGGATACGCAGTATTTT. Translating gives CASACLKRAGRGDTQYF.

The chain employs TRBV6-6 and TRBJ2-7; 11 bases match TRBD1. This CDR3 is built from 16 residues. Germline V gives CDR1 MNHNY, CDR2 SVGAGI (reference sequence). Trimming at V came to 4 bases and at J to 2 bases, leaving 7 bases not matched to a gene. The CDR3 DNA follows: TGTGCCAGCAGTTCGGACAGGGGGCAGGGAGCCTACGAGCAGTACTTC. Translated, it gives CASSSDRGQGAYEQYF.

This clone showed up just once. The gene calls are TRBV6-1 and TRBJ2-6; TRBD1 or TRBD2 may be the D gene (5 bases each). The CDR3 loop spans 16 amino acids. Germline-derived CDR1 and CDR2 are MNHNS and SASEGT. The ends were cut back, 3 bases at V and 4 bases at J, with 13 bases in the middle. CDR3 sequence: CASSDTWGSGANVLTF. CDR3 bases: TGTGCCAGCAGTGACACCTGGGGGTCGGGGGCCAACGTCCTGACTTTC.

The chain combines TRBV6-5 with TRBJ2-7; D gene ambiguous. The germline V and J ends were trimmed by 7 bases and 7 bases, with 11 bases remaining between them. Germline values: CDR1 MNHEY, CDR2 SVGAGI. There are 11 residues in the CDR3. The CDR3 nucleotides read TGTGCCAGCATGACTGGCTCTGAGCAGTACTTC. This gives the protein CASMTGSEQYF.

The rearrangement links TRBV7-6 to TRBJ2-5; D might be TRBD1 (5 bases). The CDR3 is 17 amino acids. Trimming left V 2 bases short and J 4 bases short, with 20 bases between. Germline V gives CDR1 SGHVS, CDR2 FNYEAQ. CDR3 coding DNA: TGTGCCAGCAGCTTATCAAGGACAAGGGGTTTATTAGAGACCCAGTACTTC. Translated: CASSLSRTRGLLETQYF.